This T cell receptor (beta chain) was sequenced for a study of tissue T cells after allogeneic stem cell transplantation. Regarding the study as a whole: Anatomically similar tissues had similar TCR repertoires within each patient. Blood and spleen captured only part of the tissue TCR repertoire.

Time point: mouse harvest day 14 after allogeneic transplant. Tail vein injection delivered 10^7 T-cell-depleted bone marrow cells and 10^6 splenic CD5+ T cells. Tissues came from B6→BALB/c major-mismatch GVHD mice at day 7 or 14. TCRbeta CDR3 was sequenced at survey depth with template counts. The repertoire was sequenced with immunoSEQ multiplex PCR; TCRdb's copy has only in-frame clones and lacks some. The sample has about 4,400 clones; approximately 45% are singletons. In its sample, this clone ranks as medium-sized. Its antigen is currently unknown. Each gene name is a mouse one. The specimen was lymph node tissue. This clonotype was sampled from a female BALB/c mouse given C57BL/6 T cells with graft-versus-host disease after an allogeneic hematopoietic cell transplant.

The part of the CDR3 DNA that was read is TGTGCCAGCAGTGATACTGGGGGGGTTGCAGAAACGCTGTAT. This encodes CASSDTGGVAETLY. The whole CDR3 protein is CASSDTGGVAETLYF. This chain joins TRBV13-3 and TRBJ2-3, with 10 bases that match TRBD2. The read ends 1 residue early relative to the CDR3; the germline J gene fills the gap. Germline CDR1 is NNHDY and CDR2 is SYVADS. V dropped 1 base and J dropped 2; count of bases not matched to a gene: 1. The CDR3 is 15 amino acids.